The 24 T cell receptor beta chains given below trace back to one sample, sequenced in a study of T cells in Graves' hyperthyroidism and ophthalmopathy. RNA transcripts gave rise to amplified TCR beta CDR3 regions. RT-PCR in the first round (using the HTBI primer set) targeted the TCR CDR3. One entry per CDR3 protein results from TCRdb running MiXCR on the multiplex PCR reads. The sample consists of under 400,000 distinct CDR3 sequences, 15% to 20% of them appearing once. Sequences were obtained from blood. These receptors came from a middle-aged woman with Graves' ophthalmopathy.

This clonotype was found many times. The V and J genes are TRBV7-2 and TRBJ2-7, with D possibly TRBD2 on 6 matching bases. This CDR3 contains 15 residues. The germline CDR1 and CDR2 sequences are SGHTA and FQGNSA. Trimming pared 5 bases from V and 3 bases from J, leaving 17 bases between. CDR3 DNA sequence: TGTGCCAGCAGCGACTTGCGGGGACTCCTCTACGAGCAGTACTTC. Protein: CASSDLRGLLYEQYF.

This chain connects TRBV15 to TRBJ1-1; D is unresolved. The germline V gene encodes CDR1 LNHNV and CDR2 YYDKDF (reference sequence). The CDR3 consists of 15 residues. V was cut by 4 bases and J by 6 bases, with 18 bases left in between. CDR3 bases: TGTGCCACCAGCAACCCTAAAAAGGAAGTCGCTGAAGCTTTCTTT. Translated: CATSNPKKEVAEAFF. The variable domain in full, completed from reference TRBV15 and TRBJ1-1, reads DAMVIQNPRYQVTQFGKPVTLSCSQTLNHNVMYWYQQKSSQAPKLLFHYYDKDFNNEADTPDNFQSRRPNTSFCFLDIRSPGLGDTAMYLCATSNPKKEVAEAFFGQGTRLTVV.

There are many counts of this clonotype. This sequence joins TRBV12-3 or TRBV12-4 and TRBJ2-5; D perhaps matches TRBD1 (5 bases). Trimming pared 6 bases from V and 3 bases from J, leaving 20 bases between. The CDR3 is 16 residues long. The CDR3 bases are TGTGCCAGCAGGACCCTCCTATGGGGCAGGAAAGAGACCCAGTACTTC. It codes for CASRTLLWGRKETQYF.

At least ten counts were recorded for this clonotype. The chain recombines TRBV4-1 with TRBJ1-1; unclear D gene. This CDR3 region has 14 residues. From germline, CDR1 is MGHRA and CDR2 YSYEKL. Deletions cut 4 bases from V and 7 bases from J, with 16 bases between. This CDR3 reads CASSPNSGSLEAFF. In DNA form, the CDR3 reads TGCGCCAGCAGCCCCAACTCAGGCTCCCTTGAAGCTTTCTTT.

The chain is built from TRBV9 and TRBJ2-7, with 12 bases lining up with TRBD2. The CDR3 has 15 residues. V lost 3 bases, J lost 2 bases, and 3 bases stayed unmatched. The V gene's germline CDR1 is SGDLS and CDR2 YYNGEE. CDR3: CASSATSGGTYEQYF. The CDR3 DNA reads TGTGCCAGCAGCGCGACTAGCGGGGGAACCTACGAGCAGTACTTC. The full variable domain, with the rest looked up from reference TRBV9 and TRBJ2-7, is DSGVTQTPKHLITATGQRVTLRCSPRSGDLSVYWYQQSLDQGLQFLIQYYNGEERAKGNILERFSAQQFPDLHSELNLSSLELGDSALYFCASSATSGGTYEQYFGPGTRLTVT.

At least ten counts were recorded for this clonotype. The gene calls are TRBV5-1 and TRBJ2-7; no firm D call. V shed 5 bases and J shed 3 bases, with 12 bases lying between them. This CDR3 contains 13 residues. CDR1 and CDR2 from the germline V gene are SGHRS and YFSETQ. The CDR3 region has the DNA TGCGCCAGCAGTACGGCGGAAGGCTACGAGCAGTACTTC. This encodes CASSTAEGYEQYF.

This clonotype was counted at least ten times. The chain combines TRBV9 with TRBJ2-5, with D tentatively TRBD1 (5 bases). CDR1 is SGDLS, CDR2 YYNGEE, per germline. V gave up 4 bases and J gave up 7 bases, with 17 bases separating them. The CDR3 has 14 amino acids. CDR3 protein: CASSLEEGVGTQYF. The CDR3 DNA reads as TGTGCCAGCAGCCTCGAAGAAGGGGTGGGGACCCAGTACTTC.

CDR3 loop: CASKPPRLNTEAFF. In nucleotides, the CDR3 is TGTGCCAGCAAACCCCCCCGTTTGAACACTGAAGCTTTCTTT. The rearrangement joins TRBV28 to TRBJ1-1, with D hard to call. CDR1 is MDHEN and CDR2 is SYDVKM in the germline V gene. The V and J ends lost 7 bases and 0 bases respectively, with 12 bases between them. The CDR3 has 14 residues.

Ten or more counts support this clonotype. This chain connects TRBV6-1 to TRBJ2-7; no definite D call. Per germline, CDR1 MNHNS and CDR2 SASEGT. The CDR3 is 12 amino acids. V was cut by 7 bases and J by 3 bases, with 10 bases left in between. CDR3 sequence reads: CASMSRYYEQYF. As DNA, the CDR3 is TGTGCCAGCATGTCCAGATACTACGAGCAGTACTTC.

V usage is TRBV20-1 and J usage is TRBJ1-5; 9 nucleotides agree with TRBD1. Germline CDR1 is DFQATT and CDR2 is SNEGSKA (reference sequence). CDR3 length: 13 residues. The V gene end was trimmed by 6 bases and the J gene end by 3 bases; junction bases not matched to a gene: 3. CDR3 amino acids: CSAGTGFNQPQHF. CDR3 in DNA: TGCAGTGCCGGGACAGGGTTCAATCAGCCCCAGCATTTT.

The genes are TRBV7-2 and TRBJ1-5; no definite D call. This CDR3 has 14 residues. Germline CDR1 is SGHTA and CDR2 is FQGNSA. Trimming left V 3 bases short and J 6 bases short, with 12 bases between. DNA of the CDR3: TGTGCCAGCAGCTTGAGTGGCGCGTCTCAGCCCCAGCATTTT. Amino acids: CASSLSGASQPQHF.

This clonotype was recorded at least ten times. A junction end diverges from the germline sequence, so it may reflect a read error. The chain carries TRBV11-2 and TRBJ1-2; a weak D match, TRBD1 (6 bases). The CDR3 sequence is 15 residues long. Per the germline V gene, CDR1 is SGHAT and CDR2 is FQNNGV. The CDR3 bases are TGTGCCAACAGCTTAACCAAAGGGGGGGGCTATGGCTACACCTTC. Translating it yields CANSLTKGGGYGYTF.

On this clonotype: This may come from a read error, since a much larger clone is one base off. The chain joins TRBV4-2 to TRBJ2-5; D is possibly TRBD1 or TRBD2 (5 bases each). In germline, CDR1 is LGHNA, CDR2 YNFKEQ. This CDR3 contains 16 residues. V gave up 0 bases and J gave up 7 bases, with 18 bases separating them. CDR3 sequence: CASSQEWGRGDGTQYF. In DNA form, the CDR3 reads TGTGCCAGCAGCCAAGAGTGGGGGAGAGGTGATGGGACCCAGTACTTC.

This clonotype was recorded at least ten times. The CDR3 reads CASSFGLGNGELFF. The CDR3 region has the DNA TGTGCCAGCAGCTTCGGTTTGGGTAACGGGGAGCTGTTTTTT. The chain carries TRBV5-6 and TRBJ2-2, with D unclear. Germline V CDR1 and CDR2: SGHDT, YYEEEE. Trimming left V 2 bases short and J 7 bases short, with 12 bases between. This CDR3 is 14 amino acids long.

Ten or more counts support this clonotype. The genes are TRBV2 and TRBJ2-5; D call uncertain. There are 12 residues in the CDR3. Deletions cut 3 bases from V and 1 base from J, with 3 bases between. CDR1 and CDR2 (germline): SNHLY, FYNNEI. The CDR3 is CASSDPQETQYF. The CDR3 DNA follows: TGTGCCAGCAGTGACCCCCAAGAGACCCAGTACTTC.

This clonotype occurred many times. The V gene is TRBV19, the J gene TRBJ2-2; D remains unclear. V dropped 8 bases and J dropped 0 bases, with 10 bases sitting between them. Germline lookup yields CDR1 LNHDA and CDR2 SQIVND (reference sequence). This CDR3 contains 14 residues. This chain's CDR3 is CASAQFANTGELFF. The CDR3 DNA is TGTGCCAGTGCCCAGTTCGCGAACACCGGGGAGCTGTTTTTT.

This clonotype has ten or more counts. The chain recombines TRBV2 with TRBJ2-2; tentative D call: TRBD2 (6 bases). Germline V CDR1 and CDR2: SNHLY, FYNNEI. The V end lost 6 bases, the J end lost 9 bases, and 23 bases lay between the germline ends. The CDR3 runs to 16 residues. CDR3 nucleotide sequence: TGTGCCAGCAGCCCCGGGACTCCTACTTCGAACCGGGAGCTGTTTTTT. It encodes CASSPGTPTSNRELFF.

This clonotype was detected many times. V usage is TRBV20-1 and J usage is TRBJ1-1; D is ambiguous. Germline CDR1 DFQATT, CDR2 SNEGSKA (reference sequence). The CDR3 is 15 residues long. Deletions cut 3 bases from V and 4 bases from J, with 18 bases between. CDR3 nucleotides: TGCAGTGCTAGTGAATCCCCCTTACTAACCACTGAAGCTTTCTTT. This encodes CSASESPLLTTEAFF.

This clonotype has a count of ten or more. V gene TRBV9 combines with J gene TRBJ1-1, with 7 bases that match TRBD1. The germline V gene has CDR1 SGDLS and CDR2 YYNGEE. This CDR3 has 16 residues. V lost 5 bases, J lost 1 base, and 11 bases stayed unmatched. CDR3 residues: CASRRDSAGKNTEAFF. CDR3 DNA: TGTGCCAGCAGGAGGGACAGCGCAGGGAAGAACACTGAAGCTTTCTTT.

The chain recombines TRBV18 with TRBJ1-1; TRBD1 aligns across 8 bases. CDR1 and CDR2 from the germline V gene are KGHSH and LQKENI. After removal of 3 bases from V and 4 bases from J, the junction contained 7 bases not matched to a gene. CDR3 size: 15 residues. The CDR3 is CASSPRSDRGTEAFF. The CDR3 nucleotides read TGTGCCAGCTCACCGCGTTCCGACAGGGGCACTGAAGCTTTCTTT. The whole variable domain, filled in from reference TRBV18 and TRBJ1-1, reads NAGVMQNPRHLVRRRGQEARLRCSPMKGHSHVYWYRQLPEEGLKFMVYLQKENIIDESGMPKERFSAEFPKEGPSILRIQQVVRGDSAAYFCASSPRSDRGTEAFFGQGTRLTVV.

Ten or more counts support this clonotype. The V call is TRBV27, the J call TRBJ1-4; D might be TRBD1 (5 bases). V dropped 4 bases and J dropped 4 bases, with 10 bases sitting between them. This CDR3 is 14 amino acids long. The germline V gene has CDR1 MNHEY and CDR2 SMNVEV (reference sequence). For the CDR3, the DNA is TGTGCCAGCAGTTCACAGGCCTATAATGAAAAACTGTTTTTT. Protein sequence: CASSSQAYNEKLFF.

This clonotype was seen repeatedly, ten times or more. The J gene is TRBJ2-7, the V gene TRBV6-5; 7 bases fit TRBD2. V gave up 7 bases and J gave up 1 base; unmatched junction bases: 7. Germline CDR1 is MNHEY and CDR2 is SVGAGI. The CDR3 consists of 14 residues. The CDR3 nucleotides are TGTGCCAGCACTCTGACTAGCTTATCCTACGAGCAGTACTTC. It codes for CASTLTSLSYEQYF.

The table lists this clonotype with many counts. The chain couples TRBV19 to TRBJ2-2; a possible D gene is TRBD1 (5 bases). Trimming shortened V by 7 bases and J by 1 base, and 10 bases separated the two germline ends. This CDR3 comprises 14 residues. CDR1 is LNHDA and CDR2 is SQIVND in the germline V gene (reference sequence). CDR3 in amino acids: CASMPRVNTGELFF. The CDR3 region has the DNA TGTGCCAGTATGCCCAGGGTGAACACCGGGGAGCTGTTTTTT.

At least ten counts were recorded for this clonotype. The CDR3 nucleotides are TGTGCCAGCAGTGCCCTTTGGCTAGCTCCCAGCAATCAGCCCCAGCATTTT. Translating gives CASSALWLAPSNQPQHF. The rearrangement uses TRBV6-2 or TRBV6-3 and TRBJ1-5; unclear D gene. The germline V gene encodes CDR1 MNHEY and CDR2 SVGEGT. The V and J ends lost 5 bases and 1 base respectively, with 18 bases between them. CDR3 length: 17 residues.